There are many counts of the clone carrying this T cell receptor (beta chain). Its antigen is as yet unknown. The data stem from a study of T cells after yellow fever vaccination. Study background: Preparation of the low-cell-number fractions used SMART-Seq v4 Ultra Low Input. Overall study findings and caveats: Relatively few clonotypes were ones that appeared in both CD4 and CD8 compartments.

Germline assignment: CDR1 SGHRS and CDR2 YFSETQ. V was pared by 4 bases and J by 5 bases, with 8 bases of the junction left unmatched. The CDR3 is 15 amino acids. 5'RACE template switching added a universal primer site and UMIs to TCR cDNA. TCRdb redid the calling of the 5' RACE reads with MiXCR, one entry per CDR3 protein. The sample shows about 340,000 distinct CDR3 sequences, roughly 4% of them seen only once. This clonotype originated in a man younger than 35 who received the YFV17D yellow fever vaccine. Sequencing was performed on PBMCs, taken 5 days after the yellow fever booster vaccination. V gene TRBV5-1 combines with J gene TRBJ2-1, with 8 positions matching TRBD2. The CDR3 reads CASSTFSGAHNEQFF. The CDR3 region has the DNA TGCGCCAGCAGCACCTTTAGCGGGGCCCACAATGAGCAGTTCTTC.